Listed here are 5 T cell receptor beta chains from one sample, sequenced in a study of CD8+ T cells in alopecia areata. Sequencing used cDNA as its template, made by extracting RNA and reverse transcribing it. TCRdb keeps only in-frame clones here, not all; method: immunoSEQ multiplex PCR. The sample lists more than 85,000 clones; 50% to 75% were seen once. Treatment given: oral pan-JAK inhibitor, 5-10 mg twice daily. The sample here was CD8+ T cells sorted from blood, taken at week 4, from a patient treated with tofacitinib. These receptors came from a human donor with alopecia areata.

The chain recombines TRBV15 with TRBJ1-2; possibly TRBD1 for D (5 bases). The V gene lost 1 base and the J gene lost 6 bases, with 12 bases spanning the gap. The CDR3 contains 14 residues. The germline V gene has CDR1 LNHNV and CDR2 YYDKDF (reference sequence). CDR3 nucleotide sequence: TGTGCCACCAGCAGAGCTGCAGGGAGGGATGGCTACACCTTC. Protein sequence: CATSRAAGRDGYTF.

The chain is built from TRBV4-1 and TRBJ2-7; the match to TRBD1 covers 8 bases. The J segment lost 3 bases and the V segment lost 0 bases, leaving 16 bases of the junction unmatched. The CDR3 has 19 amino acids. CDR1 is MGHRA and CDR2 is YSYEKL in the germline V gene. The DNA for the CDR3 is TGCGCCAGCAGCCAAGATGCAGGGGGCGCGATAAGGCGTAGCTACGAGCAGTACTTC. Translation gives CASSQDAGGAIRRSYEQYF.

This clone was seen ten or more times. The chain is built from TRBV4-3 and TRBJ2-1; TRBD2 might be the D (5 bases). There are 15 residues in the CDR3. V lost 0 bases and J 4 bases, leaving 10 bases between the germline ends. The germline V gene has CDR1 LGHNA and CDR2 YSLEER. DNA of the CDR3: TGCGCCAGCAGCCAAGAGTGGAGGAATTACAATGAGCAGTTCTTC. Protein: CASSQEWRNYNEQFF.

The chain uses TRBV4-1 and TRBJ2-5; the match to TRBD1 covers 8 bases. The CDR3 covers 16 residues. V lost 0 bases and J lost 5; bases outside the gene matches: 8. Germline V gene sequence: CDR1 MGHRA, CDR2 YSYEKL. The DNA of the CDR3 is TGCGCCAGCAGCCAAGATCCGACAGGGGTGGAGGAGACCCAGTACTTC. This codes for CASSQDPTGVEETQYF.

The chain recombines TRBV14 with TRBJ2-1; D gene uncertain. Germline V gene sequence: CDR1 SGHDN, CDR2 FVKESK. This CDR3 spans 15 amino acids. Trimming took off 1 base at V and 2 bases at J, with 9 bases between the two ends. Here the CDR3 reads CASSQVSWPYNEQFF. CDR3 in DNA: TGTGCCAGCAGCCAAGTATCATGGCCCTACAATGAGCAGTTCTTC.